The entry below describes one T cell receptor (beta chain). CDR3 size: 14 residues. V shed 3 bases and J 1 base; nucleotides not matched to a gene: 2. Germline V lookup: CDR1 SGHVS, CDR2 FQNEAQ. This sample was included in a study of control samples from healthy donors and cancer patients. TCRdb's table, derived via immunoSEQ multiplex PCR, lists solely in-frame clones and lacks some. The sample lists roughly 80,000 clones, roughly 86% occurring once. This TCR derives from a man aged 45-65 years in good health. The chain is built from TRBV7-8 and TRBJ1-1; 7 bases are shared with TRBD1. Sequencing was done on a sample of blood. The CDR3 reads CASSLDRTNTEAFF. Here the CDR3 DNA reads TGTGCCAGCAGCTTGGACAGGACGAACACTGAAGCTTTCTTT.